These 20 T cell receptor beta chains were all obtained from the same sample, sequenced in a study of blood T cell repertoires in COVID-19. Data came from immunoSEQ multiplex PCR; TCRdb stores just in-frame clones and leaves some out. The data hold 20,000 to 30,000 clones, with approximately 81% observed a single time. The specimen was peripheral blood. Every receptor here comes from a human donor in a cohort sampled during active COVID-19.

V is TRBV19 and J is TRBJ2-1; D possibly corresponds to TRBD1 (5 bases). The CDR3 contains 13 residues. Per the germline V gene, CDR1 is LNHDA and CDR2 is SQIVND (reference sequence). Between the trimmed V and J ends, which lost 8 bases and 3 bases, there was a span of 11 bases. CDR3 nucleotides: TGTGCCAGTTCAGGGCGAGGCTACAATGAGCAGTTCTTC. Its translation is CASSGRGYNEQFF.

The count of this clone is one. The chain recombines TRBV15 with TRBJ1-2; D possibly corresponds to TRBD1 (6 bases). This CDR3 contains 13 residues. Germline lookup yields CDR1 LNHNV and CDR2 YYDKDF (reference sequence). The V gene lost 4 bases and the J gene lost 6 bases, with 12 bases spanning the gap. CDR3 nucleotides: TGTGCCACCAGCAAAGGGGGGGGAGATGGCTACACCTTC. Its translation is CATSKGGGDGYTF.

Sample share makes this clone medium-sized. The rearrangement links TRBV6-6 to TRBJ1-5; possible D gene TRBD1, 5 bases. Germline V gene sequence: CDR1 MNHNY, CDR2 SVGAGI (reference sequence). The V gene lost 2 bases and the J gene lost 5 bases, with 7 bases spanning the gap. This CDR3 is built from 13 residues. CDR3 DNA sequence: TGTGCCAGCAGTTACGACAGCGATCAGCCCCAGCATTTT. It specifies CASSYDSDQPQHF.

V gene TRBV6-6 combines with J gene TRBJ1-3; D is unclear. The length of the CDR3 is 14 residues. V lost 2 bases, J lost 3 bases, and 8 bases lay in between. Germline V gives CDR1 MNHNY, CDR2 SVGAGI (reference sequence). The CDR3 loop is CASSYTPGGNTIYF. CDR3 nucleotides: TGTGCCAGCAGTTACACCCCCGGTGGAAACACCATATATTTT.

The chain's CDR3 is CASSVGGAHEQFF. In DNA form, the CDR3 reads TGTGCCAGCAGCGTAGGGGGAGCCCATGAGCAGTTCTTC. V gene TRBV11-3 combines with J gene TRBJ2-1; tentatively, D is TRBD1 (6 bases). Trimming took 5 bases from V and 8 from J, leaving 13 bases between them. CDR1 SGHNT and CDR2 YENEEA come from the germline V gene. The CDR3 is made up of 13 amino acids. The full variable domain, rest sourced from reference TRBV11-3 and TRBJ2-1, is EAGVVQSPRYKIIEKKQPVAFWCNPISGHNTLYWYLQNLGQGPELLIRYENEEAVDDSQLPKDRFSAERLKGVDSTLKIQPAELGDSAVYLCASSVGGAHEQFFGPGTRLTVL.

The gene calls are TRBV7-9 and TRBJ1-2; no reliable D call. Germline values: CDR1 SEHNR, CDR2 FQNEAQ (reference sequence). The CDR3 is made up of 14 amino acids. Trimming cost V 2 bases and J 8 bases, with 15 bases left between them. CDR3 DNA: TGTGCCAGCAGCTTACACGACGTCCAGCGGGGCTACACCTTC. This codes for CASSLHDVQRGYTF.

The count of this clone is one. This chain uses TRBV12-3 or TRBV12-4 with TRBJ1-5; 8 bases agree with TRBD1. The CDR3 contains 13 residues. With V trimmed by 7 bases and J by 2 bases, 1 base remained unmatched. In DNA form, the CDR3 reads TGTGCCAGCATGACAGGGGGCAATCAGCCCCAGCATTTT. Protein sequence: CASMTGGNQPQHF.

This chain uses TRBV7-2 with TRBJ2-5; 14 bases are a match to TRBD2. Germline CDR1 reads SGHTA; CDR2 reads FQGNSA. The CDR3 contains 17 residues. Trimming cost V 2 bases and J 5 bases; bases outside gene matches: 7. The DNA for the CDR3 is TGTGCCAGCAGCTTACAAAGTGGGACTAGCGGGAGTGAGACCCAGTACTTC. It is translated as CASSLQSGTSGSETQYF.

V usage is TRBV20-1 and J usage is TRBJ2-7; unclear D gene. CDR1 and CDR2 (germline): DFQATT, SNEGSKA (reference sequence). Trimming cost V 3 bases and J 5 bases, with 11 bases left between them. The CDR3 is 12 amino acids. As DNA, the CDR3 is TGCAGTGCTAGTAATGCGGATCACGAGCAGTACTTC. Protein product: CSASNADHEQYF.

The rearrangement uses TRBV28 and TRBJ2-3; 8 bases map to TRBD2. The germline V gene has CDR1 MDHEN and CDR2 SYDVKM. V was pared by 4 bases and J by 2 bases, with 14 bases of the junction left unmatched. This CDR3 region has 18 residues. CDR3 sequence (DNA): TGTGCCAGCAGTTCGACGGCGGGAGGCCGGATGTTCACAGATACGCAGTATTTT. Its translation is CASSSTAGGRMFTDTQYF.

The chain carries TRBV7-2 and TRBJ2-3; 11 bases agree with TRBD1. This CDR3 spans 15 amino acids. CDR1 SGHTA and CDR2 FQGNSA come from the germline V gene. V lost 5 bases, J lost 5 bases, and 6 bases stayed unmatched. CDR3: CASSQGQGDVDTQYF. The CDR3 coding sequence is TGTGCCAGCAGCCAGGGACAGGGGGATGTAGATACGCAGTATTTT.

The chain is built from TRBV29-1 and TRBJ2-7, with TRBD2 matching 10 bases. The CDR3 totals 15 residues. The germline V gene has CDR1 SQVTM and CDR2 ANQGSEA. After removal of 7 bases from V and 4 bases from J, the junction contained 13 bases not matched to a gene. CDR3 nucleotides: TGCAGCGCACTCCGGACTAGCGGACCTCCGTACGAGCAGTACTTC. Amino acid sequence: CSALRTSGPPYEQYF.

V usage is TRBV4-3 and J usage is TRBJ1-1, with a tentative D call TRBD1 (6 bases). Per the germline V gene, CDR1 is LGHNA and CDR2 is YSLEER. CDR3 length: 12 residues. V lost 1 base to trimming and J lost 7 bases, with 7 bases between them. The CDR3 bases are TGCGCCAGCAGCCAAGCGGACAGTGAAGCTTTCTTT. This translates into CASSQADSEAFF.

This chain uses TRBV19 with TRBJ1-2; D is uncertain. Germline V CDR1 and CDR2: LNHDA, SQIVND (reference sequence). V was pared by 2 bases and J by 2 bases, with 9 bases between. The CDR3 runs to 14 residues. CDR3 sequence: CASSIQSQNYGYTF. The CDR3 nucleotides read TGTGCCAGTAGTATACAGTCCCAAAACTATGGCTACACCTTC.

The chain has TRBV29-1 and TRBJ1-2, with a tentative D call TRBD1 (5 bases). CDR3 size: 11 residues. Germline-derived CDR1 and CDR2 are SQVTM and ANQGSEA. V dropped 2 bases and J dropped 8 bases, with 9 bases sitting between them. CDR3 nucleotides: TGCAGCGTTGAATCAGGGCACGGCTACACCTTC. Protein product: CSVESGHGYTF.

The chain recombines TRBV14 with TRBJ1-4; no firm D call. Trimming pared 2 bases from V and 5 bases from J, leaving 9 bases between. Germline CDR1 reads SGHDN; CDR2 reads FVKESK. CDR3 length: 14 amino acids. CDR3 amino acids: CASSQRGLNEKLFF. DNA of the CDR3: TGTGCCAGCAGCCAAAGAGGGTTAAATGAAAAACTGTTTTTT.

The chain is built from TRBV28 and TRBJ1-2; D call uncertain. The CDR3 loop spans 13 amino acids. Germline loops: CDR1 MDHEN, CDR2 SYDVKM. V was cut by 4 bases and J by 8 bases, with 14 bases left in between. CDR3 sequence: CASSYPHSPGYTF. The CDR3 bases are TGTGCCAGCAGTTACCCACACAGCCCAGGCTACACCTTC.

The chain uses TRBV19 and TRBJ2-7; 11 bases agree with TRBD1. The V segment lost 5 bases and the J segment 7 bases; nucleotides outside the gene matches: 7. Germline CDR1 LNHDA, CDR2 SQIVND (reference sequence). The CDR3 loop spans 14 amino acids. CDR3 coding DNA: TGTGCCAGTAGTGCAAGGACAGGGGGCGCAGAGCAGTACTTC. Amino acid sequence: CASSARTGGAEQYF.

J is TRBJ2-1 and V is TRBV7-2; 9 nucleotides align to TRBD2. Germline V lookup: CDR1 SGHTA, CDR2 FQGNSA. The CDR3 spans 19 residues. The J segment lost 8 bases and the V segment lost 1 base, leaving 18 bases of the junction unmatched. The CDR3 reads CASSLVSRRIAGEGDEQFF. The CDR3 DNA sequence: TGTGCCAGCAGCTTAGTTTCCCGGCGGATAGCGGGGGAGGGTGATGAGCAGTTCTTC.

J is TRBJ2-1 and V is TRBV27; 7 nucleotides match TRBD2. This CDR3 has 13 residues. The V gene's germline CDR1 is MNHEY and CDR2 SMNVEV (reference sequence). The V gene end was trimmed by 3 bases and the J gene end by 7 bases; junction bases not matched to a gene: 3. The CDR3 spells CASSFASGNEQFF. The DNA for the CDR3 is TGTGCCAGCAGTTTCGCTAGCGGAAATGAGCAGTTCTTC.